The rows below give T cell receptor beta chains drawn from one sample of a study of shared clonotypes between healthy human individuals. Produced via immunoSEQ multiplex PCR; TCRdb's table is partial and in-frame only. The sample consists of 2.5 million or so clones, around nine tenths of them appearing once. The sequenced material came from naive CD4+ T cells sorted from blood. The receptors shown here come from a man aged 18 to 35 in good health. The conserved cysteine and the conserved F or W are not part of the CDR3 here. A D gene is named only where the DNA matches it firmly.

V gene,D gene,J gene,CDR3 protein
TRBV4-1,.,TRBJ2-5,ASSQGQAQETQY
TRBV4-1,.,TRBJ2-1,ASSPQGYNEQF
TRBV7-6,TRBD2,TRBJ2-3,ASSLISGSSTDTQY
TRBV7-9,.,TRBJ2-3,ASSSTGTQTDTQY
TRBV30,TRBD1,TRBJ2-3,AFNRDRDTQY
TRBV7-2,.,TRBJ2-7,ASSLMSYEQY
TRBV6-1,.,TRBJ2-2,ASIRSTNTGELF
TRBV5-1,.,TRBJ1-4,ASSLEGGNEKLF
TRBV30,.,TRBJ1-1,AWSVGSGRNTEAF
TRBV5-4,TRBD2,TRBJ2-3,ASSLPKRGGTDTQY
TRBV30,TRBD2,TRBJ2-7,AWTSGGYEQY
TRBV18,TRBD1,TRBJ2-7,ASSLQDRVHEQY
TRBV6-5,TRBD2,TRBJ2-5,ASSRTGLGGETQY
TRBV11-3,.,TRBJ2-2,ASSPGTSNTGELF
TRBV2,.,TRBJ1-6,ASSEESSYNSPLH
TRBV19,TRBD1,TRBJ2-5,ASSIRTGGGQETQY
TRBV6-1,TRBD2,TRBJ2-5,ASSDKRLAGENQETQY
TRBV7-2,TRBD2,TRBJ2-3,ASSLGEGGSMTDTQY
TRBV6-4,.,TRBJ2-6,ASSTSSGANVLT
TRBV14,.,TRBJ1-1,ASSQEWAGPREAF
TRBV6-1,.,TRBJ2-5,ASRSSGGSQETQY
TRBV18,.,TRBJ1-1,ASSPRGSTEAF
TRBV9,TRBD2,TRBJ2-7,ASSVGLAGGSYEQY
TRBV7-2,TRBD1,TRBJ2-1,ASSGQGHRSYNEQF
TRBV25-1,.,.,ASRGAVDSYEQY
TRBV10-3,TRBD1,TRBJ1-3,ATTTGGGNTIY